The clone carrying this T cell receptor beta chain was counted a few times. Its antigen remains unknown. This CDR3 is built from 17 residues. Trimming stripped 0 bases from V and 0 bases from J, with 12 bases between. The germline V gene has CDR1 LGHNA and CDR2 YSLEER. This record comes from a study of blood T cells in healthy people across ages. Combining a sample-barcoded 5' primer with a J-beta primer mix, a second PCR ran for about 7 to 11 cycles. Paired-end reads containing CDR3 totaled no fewer than 3 million for each sample. MiXCR, run by TCRdb on the 5' RACE reads, gives a single entry per CDR3 protein. The repertoire consists of more than 1,000,000 distinct CDR3 sequences, with almost 25% occurring once and the leading ten covering approximately 0.7%. Points from the study as a whole: Estimates of diversity drawn from one million T cells were considered underestimates.

These data also formed part of another study, on T cells of mothers and their children. That work states: Thymic selection molds TCR recombination products alike in related and unrelated pairs.

The sequenced sample was blood. This sequence joins TRBV4-3 and TRBJ1-3; D gene unclear. The TCR sequence derives from a girl aged 2-10 years in good health. The CDR3 here is CASSQDGGGPSGNTIYF. DNA for the CDR3: TGCGCCAGCAGCCAAGATGGAGGAGGGCCCTCTGGAAACACCATATATTTT.